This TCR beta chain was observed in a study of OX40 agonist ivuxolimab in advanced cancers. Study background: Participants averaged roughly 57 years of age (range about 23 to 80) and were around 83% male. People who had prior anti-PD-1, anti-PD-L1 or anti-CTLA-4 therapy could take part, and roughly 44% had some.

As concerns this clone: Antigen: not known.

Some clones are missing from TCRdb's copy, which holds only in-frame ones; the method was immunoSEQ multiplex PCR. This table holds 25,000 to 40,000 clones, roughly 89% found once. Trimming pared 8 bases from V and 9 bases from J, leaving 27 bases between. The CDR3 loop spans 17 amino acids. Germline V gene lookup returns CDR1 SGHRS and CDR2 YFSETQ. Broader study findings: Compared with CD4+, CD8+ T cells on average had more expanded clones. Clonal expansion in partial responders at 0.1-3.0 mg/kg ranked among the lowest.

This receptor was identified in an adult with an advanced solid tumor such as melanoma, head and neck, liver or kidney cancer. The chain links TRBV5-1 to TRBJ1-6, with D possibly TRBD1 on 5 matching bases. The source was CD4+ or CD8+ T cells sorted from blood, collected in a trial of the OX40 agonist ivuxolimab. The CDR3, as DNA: TGCGCCAGTAAAGGAGAAGCAGGGCCCCACGGGCTTTCACCCCTCCACTTT. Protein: CASKGEAGPHGLSPLHF. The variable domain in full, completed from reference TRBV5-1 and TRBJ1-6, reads KAGVTQTPRYLIKTRGQQVTLSCSPISGHRSVSWYQQTPGQGLQFLFEYFSETQRNKGNFPGRFSGRQFSNSRSEMNVSTLELGDSALYLCASKGEAGPHGLSPLHFGNGTRLTVT.